The 9 T cell receptor beta chains reported below all come from one sample, sequenced in a study of cytomegalovirus exposure and HLA in healthy donors. The PCR had 60 Vbeta and 13 Jbeta primers. Here immunoSEQ multiplex PCR was the method, and the copy in TCRdb shows in-frame clones only, minus some. The repertoire holds some 150,000 clones, with roughly 80% as singletons. The sequenced sample was PBMCs. The origin of the receptors is a man between 35 and 55 years old in good health and CMV-seropositive.

A few counts support this clone. V gene TRBV4-2 combines with J gene TRBJ1-2, with 7 bases fitting TRBD1. Germline values: CDR1 LGHNA, CDR2 YNFKEQ. J was trimmed by 1 base and V by 4 bases; bases with no gene match: 9. This CDR3 has 16 amino acids. This CDR3 reads CASSRNRGPDNYGYTF. The CDR3 DNA follows: TGTGCCAGCAGCCGTAACAGGGGTCCCGATAACTATGGCTACACCTTC.

CDR3 sequence: CASSEQPGIEQYF. The CDR3 nucleotides are TGTGCCAGCAGTGAGCAACCGGGGATCGAGCAGTACTTC. The chain employs TRBV2 and TRBJ2-7; TRBD2 is a possible D gene (5 bases). The CDR3 consists of 13 residues. Looked up from germline, CDR1 is SNHLY and CDR2 is FYNNEI. Trimming removed 3 bases from V and 6 bases from J, with 12 bases in between.

The chain uses TRBV29-1 and TRBJ2-5; the match to TRBD2 covers 7 bases. The CDR3 totals 17 residues. Germline V CDR1 and CDR2: SQVTM, ANQGSEA. The V gene end was trimmed by 4 bases and the J gene end by 4 bases; junction bases not matched to a gene: 18. CDR3 DNA sequence: TGCAGCGTTGGGGGGGGTTTGATCGGGGCCCCTCCAGAGACCCAGTACTTC. It encodes CSVGGGLIGAPPETQYF.

This clone has just one count. This rearrangement joins TRBV4-3 to TRBJ2-7; TRBD1 aligns across 8 bases. From germline, CDR1 is LGHNA and CDR2 YSLEER. This CDR3 comprises 15 residues. V was clipped by 5 bases and J by 3 bases; unmatched bases: 9. The CDR3 DNA sequence: TGCGCCAGCAGCGCCGGAGGACAGGGAGTCTACGAGCAGTACTTC. Protein sequence: CASSAGGQGVYEQYF.

The genes are TRBV25-1 and TRBJ1-6, with 7 bases aligning to TRBD1. The germline V gene encodes CDR1 MGHDK and CDR2 SYGVNS. J was trimmed by 7 bases and V by 4 bases; bases with no gene match: 7. The CDR3 sequence is 15 residues long. The CDR3 DNA reads as TGTGCCAGCAGTGGGCGCGGGACAGCGAATTCACCCCTCCACTTT. Amino acids: CASSGRGTANSPLHF.

The chain links TRBV6-1 to TRBJ1-5; a weak D match, TRBD1 (5 bases). Trimming cost V 3 bases and J 0 bases, with 9 bases left between them. Germline V gene data show CDR1 as MNHNS and CDR2 as SASEGT. The CDR3 length is 15 residues. This CDR3 reads CASSEKGYSNQPQHF. CDR3 sequence (DNA): TGTGCCAGCAGTGAGAAGGGGTATAGCAATCAGCCCCAGCATTTT.

V and J are TRBV19 and TRBJ2-2; TRBD2 aligns across 10 bases. Germline CDR1 LNHDA, CDR2 SQIVND (reference sequence). This CDR3 contains 17 residues. J gave up 3 bases and V 8 bases, and 12 bases lay outside the gene matches. CDR3 loop: CASGGSGRKVDTGELFF. CDR3 coding DNA: TGTGCCAGTGGGGGTAGCGGGAGGAAGGTAGACACCGGGGAGCTGTTTTTT.

The CDR3 reads CASRSGGSYNEQFF. CDR3 in DNA: TGTGCCAGCCGCAGCGGGGGCTCCTACAATGAGCAGTTCTTC. The chain employs TRBV27 and TRBJ2-1; 8 bases are a match to TRBD2. The J segment lost 0 bases and the V segment lost 8 bases, leaving 3 bases of the junction unmatched. The CDR3 is 14 amino acids. CDR1 and CDR2 from the germline V gene are MNHEY and SMNVEV (reference sequence).

This rearrangement joins TRBV18 to TRBJ2-2; 8 positions agree with TRBD1. Germline V gene lookup returns CDR1 KGHSH and CDR2 LQKENI. There are 16 residues in the CDR3. Trimming took 1 base from V and 4 from J; bases not matched to a gene: 5. CDR3 protein: CASSPLTGAGTGELFF. Written as DNA, the CDR3 is TGTGCCAGCTCACCACTGACAGGGGCGGGCACCGGGGAGCTGTTTTTT.